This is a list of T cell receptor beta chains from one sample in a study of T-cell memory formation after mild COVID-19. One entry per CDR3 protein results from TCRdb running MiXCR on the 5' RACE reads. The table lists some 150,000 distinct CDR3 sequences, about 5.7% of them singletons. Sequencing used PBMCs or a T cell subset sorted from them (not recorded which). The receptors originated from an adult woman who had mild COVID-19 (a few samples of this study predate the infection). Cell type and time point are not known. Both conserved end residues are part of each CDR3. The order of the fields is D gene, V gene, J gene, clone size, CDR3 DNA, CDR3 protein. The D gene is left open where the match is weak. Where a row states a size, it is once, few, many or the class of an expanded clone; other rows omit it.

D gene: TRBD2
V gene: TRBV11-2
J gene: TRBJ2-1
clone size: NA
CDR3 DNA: TGTGCCAGCAGCTTAGAGAGCGGGGGGGCTTCCAAGCAGTTCTTC
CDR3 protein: CASSLESGGASKQFF

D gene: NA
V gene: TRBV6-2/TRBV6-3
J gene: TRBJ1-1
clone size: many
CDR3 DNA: TGTGCCAGCAGTTATCGCCTGAGAAACACTGAAGCTTTCTTT
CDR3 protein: CASSYRLRNTEAFF

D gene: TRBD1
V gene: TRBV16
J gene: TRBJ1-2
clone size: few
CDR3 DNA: TGTGCCAGCAGCCAAGACAGGGGTAGTGGCTACACCTTC
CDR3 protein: CASSQDRGSGYTF

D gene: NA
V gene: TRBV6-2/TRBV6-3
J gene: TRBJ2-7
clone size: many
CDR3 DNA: TGTGCCAGCAGTCGGGACGTCACCTACGAGCAGTACTTC
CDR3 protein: CASSRDVTYEQYF

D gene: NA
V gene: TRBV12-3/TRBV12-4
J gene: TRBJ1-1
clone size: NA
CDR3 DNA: TGTGCCAGCAGTAAAGGGAGGGGAAACACTGAAGCTTTCTTT
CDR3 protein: CASSKGRGNTEAFF

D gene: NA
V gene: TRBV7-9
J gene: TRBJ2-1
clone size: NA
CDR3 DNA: TGTGCCAGCAGCTGGTGGACCCATTACAATGAGCAGTTCTTC
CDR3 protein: CASSWWTHYNEQFF

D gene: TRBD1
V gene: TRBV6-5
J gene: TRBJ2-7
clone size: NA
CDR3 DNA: TGTGCCAGTCAGGGGGACAGGGGACCCCAGGAGTACTTC
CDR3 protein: CASQGDRGPQEYF

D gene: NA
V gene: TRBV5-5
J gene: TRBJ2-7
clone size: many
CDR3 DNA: TGTGCCAGCAGCTTGACCGGGAAAGCCGAGCAGTACTTC
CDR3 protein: CASSLTGKAEQYF

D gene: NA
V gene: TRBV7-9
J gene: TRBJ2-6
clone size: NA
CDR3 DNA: TGTGCCAGCAGCCCTCATAACACCCTCTCTGGGGCCAACGTCCTGACTTTC
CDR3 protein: CASSPHNTLSGANVLTF

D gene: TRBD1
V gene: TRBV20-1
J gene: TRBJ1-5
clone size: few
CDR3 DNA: TGCAGTGCTGGCAGGGGGGGTCAGCCCCAGCATTTT
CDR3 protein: CSAGRGGQPQHF

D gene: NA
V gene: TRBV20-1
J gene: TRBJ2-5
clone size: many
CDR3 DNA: TGCAGTGCTAGGACCCCTCGACATCAAGAGACCCAGTACTTC
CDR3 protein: CSARTPRHQETQYF

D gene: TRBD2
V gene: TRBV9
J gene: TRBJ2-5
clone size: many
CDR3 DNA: TGTGCCAGCAGCGTAGCTCCAGCGGGGGCGCGCTACCAAGAGACCCAGTACTTC
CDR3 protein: CASSVAPAGARYQETQYF

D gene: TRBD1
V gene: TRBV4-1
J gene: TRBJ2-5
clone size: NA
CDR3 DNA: TGCGCCAGCAGCCAAGGGACAGGAGCGCAAGAGACCCAGTACTTC
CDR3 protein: CASSQGTGAQETQYF

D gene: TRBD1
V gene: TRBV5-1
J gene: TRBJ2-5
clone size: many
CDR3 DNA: TGCGCCAGCAGCTTGGGGGACAGGGGGTCCGAGACCCAGTACTTC
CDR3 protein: CASSLGDRGSETQYF

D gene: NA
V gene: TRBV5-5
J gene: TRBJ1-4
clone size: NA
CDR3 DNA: TGTGCCAGCAGCTACGTGCAGGGCAATGAAAAACTGTTTTTT
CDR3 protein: CASSYVQGNEKLFF

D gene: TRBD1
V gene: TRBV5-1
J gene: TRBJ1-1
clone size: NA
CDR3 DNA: TGCGCCAGCAGCAGCGGGACAGGGGGAAACACTGAAGCTTTCTTT
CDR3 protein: CASSSGTGGNTEAFF

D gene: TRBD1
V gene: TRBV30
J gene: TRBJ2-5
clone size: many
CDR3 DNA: TGTGCCTGGAGTGCCGGGACAGGACCCCAAGAGACCCAGTACTTC
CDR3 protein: CAWSAGTGPQETQYF

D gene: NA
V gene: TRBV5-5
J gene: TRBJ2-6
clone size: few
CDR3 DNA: TGTGCCAGCAGCCTGGAGGGAGGAATTGGGGCCAACGTCCTGACTTTC
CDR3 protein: CASSLEGGIGANVLTF

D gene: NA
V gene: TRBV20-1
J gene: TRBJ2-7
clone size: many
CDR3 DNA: TGCAGTGCCAAAGGACAGTGGGACGAGCAGTACTTC
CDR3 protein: CSAKGQWDEQYF

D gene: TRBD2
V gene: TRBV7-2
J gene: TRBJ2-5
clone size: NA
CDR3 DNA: TGTGCCAGCAGCTTAGCTTCCGGGACGGGGGGAACCCAGTACTTC
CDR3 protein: CASSLASGTGGTQYF

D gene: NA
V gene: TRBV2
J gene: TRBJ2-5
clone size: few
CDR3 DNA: TGTGCCAGCAGTCGGGGGTCGGGTGAGACCCAGTACTTC
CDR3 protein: CASSRGSGETQYF

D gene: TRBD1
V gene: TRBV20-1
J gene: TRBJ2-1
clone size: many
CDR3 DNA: TGCAGTGCTAGAGACCACGGGTCTCAGGGGGCTGGGAATGAGCAGTTCTTC
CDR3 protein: CSARDHGSQGAGNEQFF

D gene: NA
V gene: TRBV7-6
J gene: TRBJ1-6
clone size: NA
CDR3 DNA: TGTGCCAGCAGCTTAGGGGATGGAAACAGTATGGGACCCCTCCACTTT
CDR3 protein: CASSLGDGNSMGPLHF

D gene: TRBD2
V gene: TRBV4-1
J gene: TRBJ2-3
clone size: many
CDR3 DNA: TGCGCCAGCAGCCACCCAGGACTAGCGGGGGGGCCCGATAGAGATACGCAGTATTTT
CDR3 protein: CASSHPGLAGGPDRDTQYF